These 8 T cell receptor beta chains originate from one sample sequenced in a study of shared clonotypes between healthy human individuals (dated by TCRdb to the early 2020s). Receptors were amplified or captured by the immunoSEQ multiplex PCR assay. TCRdb mirrors the immuneACCESS table, restricted to in-frame sequences. Some clones are absent from its copies; in checked studies, under half trace to an unresolved V gene, and the reason for the others is unknown. The sample table contains hundreds of thousands of clones; only one count was recorded for around 72% of them. The ten largest clones represent approximately 1.8% of the sample. Sequenced input: memory CD4+ T cells sorted from blood. This specimen's cell subset or site label, interpreted: CD45RA-negative fraction. Every receptor here comes from a woman in her 30s in good health.

This clone came up a few times. The genes are TRBV4-1 and TRBJ2-1; 7 bases line up with TRBD2. Germline V CDR1 and CDR2: MGHRA, YSYEKL. Trimming cost V 3 bases and J 8 bases; bases outside gene matches: 7. CDR3 length: 14 residues. The CDR3 DNA reads as TGCGCCAGCAGCCACCGACTAGCCGGGCATGAGCAGTTCTTC. Amino acids: CASSHRLAGHEQFF.

The rearrangement uses TRBV11-1 and TRBJ2-7; 7 bases line up with TRBD1. The CDR3 runs to 14 residues. Germline CDR1 is SGHAT and CDR2 is FQDESV (reference sequence). Unmatched junction bases numbered 8, after V lost 6 bases and J lost 3 bases. The CDR3 loop reads CASSNRGSIYEQYF. CDR3 in DNA: TGTGCCAGCAGTAACAGGGGAAGTATCTACGAGCAGTACTTC.

The V gene is TRBV27, the J gene TRBJ1-5; D possibly corresponds to TRBD1 (5 bases). Trimming stripped 6 bases from V and 6 bases from J, with 18 bases between. CDR3 length: 15 amino acids. CDR1 is MNHEY, CDR2 SMNVEV, per germline (reference sequence). In nucleotides, the CDR3 is TGTGCCAGCAGCCCAAGTTCGGGGGGAGGTCAGCCCCAGCATTTT. Translated, it gives CASSPSSGGGQPQHF.

The genes are TRBV9 and TRBJ2-3; D is undetermined. Germline V CDR1 and CDR2: SGDLS, YYNGEE. The CDR3 spans 13 residues. Trimming left V 4 bases short and J 2 bases short, with 8 bases between. DNA for the CDR3: TGTGCCAGCAGCCCCCACCCCACAGATACGCAGTATTTT. It encodes CASSPHPTDTQYF. The whole variable domain, remainder taken from reference TRBV9 and TRBJ2-3, is DSGVTQTPKHLITATGQRVTLRCSPRSGDLSVYWYQQSLDQGLQFLIQYYNGEERAKGNILERFSAQQFPDLHSELNLSSLELGDSALYFCASSPHPTDTQYFGPGTRLTVL.

This chain connects TRBV19 to TRBJ2-1; weak D call: TRBD2 (6 bases). Germline V lookup: CDR1 LNHDA, CDR2 SQIVND (reference sequence). The CDR3 spans 15 residues. V was shortened by 6 bases and J by 6 bases, with 18 bases between the two germline ends. The DNA for the CDR3 is TGTGCCAGTAGGCGCGGGTACGGGAGCGTCAATGAGCAGTTCTTC. The encoded protein is CASRRGYGSVNEQFF.

This clone was observed at least ten times. Other DNA sequences within the sample encode an identical CDR3. The J gene is TRBJ2-5, the V gene TRBV7-7, with TRBD2 matching over 9 bases. After removal of 6 bases from V and 1 base from J, the junction contained 3 bases not matched to a gene. The CDR3 extends over 14 amino acids. The germline gives CDR1 SSHAT, CDR2 FNYEAQ (reference sequence). In DNA form, the CDR3 reads TGTGCCAGCAGTCCTAGCGGGATCCAAGAGACCCAGTACTTC. Translated, it gives CASSPSGIQETQYF.

This chain joins TRBV4-1 and TRBJ2-7, with 15 bases aligning to TRBD2. CDR3 length: 15 amino acids. CDR1 MGHRA and CDR2 YSYEKL come from the germline V gene. V dropped 4 bases and J dropped 6; count of bases not matched to a gene: 4. DNA for the CDR3: TGCGCCAGCAGCCTGCGGACTAGCGGGAGGGGCGAGCAGTACTTC. It encodes CASSLRTSGRGEQYF.

V gene TRBV7-2 combines with J gene TRBJ2-5; 7 bases map to TRBD2. The CDR3 is 15 amino acids. The trim removed 4 bases at V and 11 bases at J, leaving 16 bases unmatched. Germline loops: CDR1 SGHTA, CDR2 FQGNSA. CDR3 residues: CASSSGLIEAAAQYF. CDR3 DNA sequence: TGTGCCAGCAGCTCGGGACTAATAGAAGCGGCGGCTCAGTACTTC.